This entry features one T cell receptor (beta chain) sequence. The antigen is unknown. This sample stems from a study of T cell responses to AZD1222 COVID-19 vaccine. Notes on the study in general: An increase in Spike-specific TCR breadth and depth was observed after two AZD1222 doses.

Assay used: immunoSEQ multiplex PCR; TCRdb lists only in-frame clones, some missing. The table records some 130,000 clones, 93% of them present only once. The CDR3 has 12 amino acids. CDR1 and CDR2 (germline): KGHSH, LQKENI. With 2 bases removed from V and 8 bases from J, the gap between germline ends came to 6 bases. The sample in question was peripheral blood, obtained on day 0 of AZD1222 vaccination. This receptor was identified in an adult in good health. The V and J genes are TRBV18 and TRBJ1-4; the D is unclear. CDR3 in amino acids: CASSPEGEKLFF. DNA for the CDR3: TGTGCCAGCTCACCAGAGGGCGAAAAACTGTTTTTT.